These 9 T cell receptor beta chains originate from one sample sequenced in a study of monozygotic twins with inflammatory bowel disease. TCRdb processed the 5' RACE reads again and assigns one entry to each CDR3 protein, with no DNA. Its clone listing holds 420,000 or so distinct CDR3 sequences. Sequenced input: blood. These TCRs come from a human donor with ulcerative colitis or Crohn's disease, or a healthy co-twin of an affected twin (not recorded which).

The V gene is TRBV6-5, the J gene TRBJ2-1. The germline V gene encodes CDR1 MNHEY and CDR2 SVGAGI. The CDR3 runs to 15 residues. This CDR3 is CASSYSPSSYNEQFF.

The V and J genes are TRBV11-1 and TRBJ2-1; absent DNA, TCRdb's TRBD2 call cannot be checked. CDR1 and CDR2 from the germline V gene are SGHAT and FQDESV (reference sequence). The CDR3 covers 16 residues. CDR3 loop: CASSSPGLAGAYEQFF.

This chain uses TRBV6-5 with TRBJ2-3; the TRBD2 assignment by TCRdb is unverifiable without DNA. The CDR3 sequence is 15 residues long. Germline V CDR1 and CDR2: MNHEY, SVGAGI. This CDR3 reads CASRLGTSGADTQYF.

The rearrangement uses TRBV5-1 and TRBJ2-5; with no DNA, the TCRdb D assignment of TRBD1 cannot be verified. The CDR3 has 13 amino acids. CDR1 SGHRS and CDR2 YFSETQ come from the germline V gene. The CDR3 here is CASSQGREETQYF.

The chain uses TRBV28 and TRBJ1-1. This CDR3 is 13 amino acids long. Germline V gene sequence: CDR1 MDHEN, CDR2 SYDVKM. The CDR3 loop is CASSLNPHTEAFF.

This chain uses TRBV5-5 with TRBJ1-2; TCRdb indicates TRBD1, and absent DNA this call remains unverified. CDR3 size: 17 residues. Germline lookup yields CDR1 SGHKS and CDR2 YYEKEE (reference sequence). CDR3 protein: CASSHQDRVVAPYGYTF.

The rearrangement joins TRBV14 to TRBJ2-5; TCRdb selects TRBD1, and the lack of DNA leaves this call unchecked. There are 16 residues in the CDR3. Germline V lookup: CDR1 SGHDN, CDR2 FVKESK. CDR3 sequence reads: CASSQALTGGAETQYF.

This sequence joins TRBV27 and TRBJ2-7; TCRdb proposes TRBD2, but this gene call is untestable without DNA. The CDR3 length is 15 residues. CDR1 MNHEY and CDR2 SMNVEV come from the germline V gene (reference sequence). CDR3 residues: CASSLLGRSDQGQYF.

The chain recombines TRBV9 with TRBJ1-3; the D call from TCRdb, TRBD1, cannot be confirmed without DNA. Germline V gene data show CDR1 as SGDLS and CDR2 as YYNGEE. CDR3 size: 16 residues. The CDR3 here is CASSEGPQLTGNTIYF.